These 4 T cell receptor beta chains share one sample of origin, sequenced in a study of tumor-infiltrating lymphocytes in primary liver carcinoma. The input was approximately 500 ng total RNA; TCR beta cDNA was made from it with a constant-region primer. Generation of the TCR beta libraries relied on three nested multiplex PCR rounds using slightly modified ARM-PCR. The first two PCR rounds used TRBV1-TRBV30 primers with a Cbeta primer, around 10 cycles each. TCRdb reanalysed the multiplex PCR reads using MiXCR and keeps one entry per CDR3 protein. Of 60,000 or so distinct CDR3 sequences listed, less than 75% are singletons. Unsorted bulk tissue (roughly 18-32 mg) underwent RNA and DNA co-extraction. The sample was liver tumor tissue from sampling region 2. Sample subset: tumor region T2, inferior pole. These receptors were collected from a man aged 40-55 years with primary liver carcinoma and hepatitis B virus infection.

This clonotype was counted once. The rearrangement links TRBV7-3 to TRBJ2-1, with D hard to call. This CDR3 contains 14 residues. Looked up from germline, CDR1 is SGHTA and CDR2 is FQGTGA. V was shortened by 3 bases and J by 7 bases, with 13 bases between the two germline ends. This CDR3 is CASSFGVVGNEQFF. The DNA for the CDR3 is TGTGCCAGCAGCTTTGGAGTAGTAGGGAATGAGCAGTTCTTC.

Regarding this clonotype: The CDR3 end shows no conserved phenylalanine or tryptophan, and so a read error is likely. V is TRBV6-5 and J is TRBJ1-2; D remains ambiguous. This CDR3 is built from 13 residues. Trimming took 11 bases from V and 2 from J, leaving 15 bases between them. In germline, CDR1 is MNHEY, CDR2 SVGAGI. The CDR3 is CAGTPYSNYGYTS. CDR3 in DNA: TGTGCCGGCACCCCCTACAGCAACTATGGCTACACCTCC.

Notes on this clonotype: This clone may be a read error of a much larger clone one base away. J is TRBJ2-3 and V is TRBV6-5; TRBD1 matches 9 bases. CDR3 length: 14 amino acids. Unmatched junction bases numbered 4, after V lost 8 bases and J lost 1 base. Germline assignment: CDR1 MNHEY and CDR2 SVGAGI. The CDR3 DNA is TGTGCCAGCGAAAGGACAGGGGGCACAGATACGCAGTATTTT. Protein: CASERTGGTDTQYF.

The CDR3 nucleotides are TGTGCCAGCAGTGCTGGACCGGACAGATTATACTTC. It yields the protein CASSAGPDRLYF. The V call is TRBV6-5, the J call TRBJ2-7, with D possibly TRBD1 on 6 matching bases. CDR1 is MNHEY, CDR2 SVGAGI, per germline. Trimming pared 5 bases from V and 13 bases from J, leaving 18 bases between. The CDR3 is 12 residues long.